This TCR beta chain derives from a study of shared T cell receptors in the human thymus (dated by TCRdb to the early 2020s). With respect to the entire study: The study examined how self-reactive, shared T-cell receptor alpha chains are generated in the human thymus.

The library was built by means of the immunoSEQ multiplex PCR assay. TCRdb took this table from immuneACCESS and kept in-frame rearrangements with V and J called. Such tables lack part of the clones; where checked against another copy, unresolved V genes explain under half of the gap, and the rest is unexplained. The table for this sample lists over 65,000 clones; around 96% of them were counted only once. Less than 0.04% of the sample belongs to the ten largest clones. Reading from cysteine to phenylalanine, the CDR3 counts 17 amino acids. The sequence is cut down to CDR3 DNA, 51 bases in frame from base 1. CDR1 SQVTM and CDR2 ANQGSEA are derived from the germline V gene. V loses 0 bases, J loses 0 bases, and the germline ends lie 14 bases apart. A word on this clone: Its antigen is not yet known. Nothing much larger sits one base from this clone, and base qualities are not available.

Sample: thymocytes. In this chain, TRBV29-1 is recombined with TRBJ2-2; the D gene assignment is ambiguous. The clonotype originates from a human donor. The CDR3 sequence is CSVEERTYPSNTGELFF. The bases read TGCAGCGTTGAAGAACGGACCTATCCATCGAACACCGGGGAGCTGTTTTTT.